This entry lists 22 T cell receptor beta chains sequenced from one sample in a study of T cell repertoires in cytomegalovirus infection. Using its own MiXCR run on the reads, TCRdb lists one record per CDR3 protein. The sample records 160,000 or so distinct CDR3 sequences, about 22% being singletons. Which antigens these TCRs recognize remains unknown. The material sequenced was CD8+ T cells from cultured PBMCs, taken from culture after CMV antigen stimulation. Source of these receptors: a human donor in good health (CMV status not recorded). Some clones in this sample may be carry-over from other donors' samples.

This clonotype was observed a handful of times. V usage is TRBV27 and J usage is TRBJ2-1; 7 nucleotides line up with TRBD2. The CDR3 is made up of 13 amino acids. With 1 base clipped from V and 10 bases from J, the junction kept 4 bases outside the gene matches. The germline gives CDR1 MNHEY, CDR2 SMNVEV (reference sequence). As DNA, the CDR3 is TGTGCCAGCAGTTTATGGGGGGGTCGGGAGCAGTTCTTC. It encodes CASSLWGGREQFF.

CDR3 region: CASSSGGGWGNYGYTF. For the CDR3, the DNA is TGTGCCAGCAGCTCAGGGGGGGGATGGGGTAACTATGGCTACACCTTC. The chain employs TRBV7-2 and TRBJ1-2; 7 nucleotides align to TRBD1. V lost 4 bases to trimming and J lost 1 base; unmatched junction nucleotides: 9. Germline CDR1 is SGHTA and CDR2 is FQGNSA. CDR3 size: 16 residues. The full variable domain, with the rest looked up from reference TRBV7-2 and TRBJ1-2, is GAGVSQSPSNKVTEKGKDVELRCDPISGHTALYWYRQSLGQGLEFLIYFQGNSAPDKSGLPSDRFSAERTGGSVSTLTIQRTQQEDSAVYLCASSSGGGWGNYGYTFGSGTRLTVV.

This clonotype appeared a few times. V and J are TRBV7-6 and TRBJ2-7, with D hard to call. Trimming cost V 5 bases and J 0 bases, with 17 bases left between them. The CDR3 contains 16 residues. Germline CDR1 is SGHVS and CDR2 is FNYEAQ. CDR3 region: CASSPPLGYSSYEQYF. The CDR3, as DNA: TGTGCCAGCAGCCCCCCGCTGGGTTATAGCTCCTACGAGCAGTACTTC.

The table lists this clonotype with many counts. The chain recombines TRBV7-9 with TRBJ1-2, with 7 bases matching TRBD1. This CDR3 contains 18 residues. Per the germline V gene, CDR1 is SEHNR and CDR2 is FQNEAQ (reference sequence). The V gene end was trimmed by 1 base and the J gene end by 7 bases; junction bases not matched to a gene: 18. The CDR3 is CASSLGLSTGRFSGGYTF. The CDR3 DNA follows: TGTGCCAGCAGCTTAGGACTTTCGACAGGGCGTTTCTCGGGTGGCTACACCTTC.

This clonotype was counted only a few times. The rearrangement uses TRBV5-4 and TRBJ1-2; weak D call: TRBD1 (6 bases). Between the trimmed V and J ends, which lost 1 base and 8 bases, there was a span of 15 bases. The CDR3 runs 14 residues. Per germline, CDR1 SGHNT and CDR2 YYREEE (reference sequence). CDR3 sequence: CASSLPQYREGYTF. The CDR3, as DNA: TGTGCCAGCAGCTTGCCCCAGTACAGGGAAGGCTACACCTTC.

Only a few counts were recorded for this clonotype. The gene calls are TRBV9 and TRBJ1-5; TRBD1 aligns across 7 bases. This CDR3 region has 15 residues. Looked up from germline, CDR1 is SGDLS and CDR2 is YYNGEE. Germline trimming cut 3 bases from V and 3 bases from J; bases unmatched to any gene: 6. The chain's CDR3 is CASSEEGAYNQPQHF. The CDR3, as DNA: TGTGCCAGCAGCGAGGAGGGGGCGTACAATCAGCCCCAGCATTTT.

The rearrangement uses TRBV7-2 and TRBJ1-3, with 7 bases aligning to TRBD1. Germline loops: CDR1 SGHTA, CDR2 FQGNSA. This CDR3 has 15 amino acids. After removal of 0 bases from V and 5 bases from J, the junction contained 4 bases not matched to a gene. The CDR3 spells CASSLAGTERNTIYF. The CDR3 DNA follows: TGTGCCAGCAGCTTAGCCGGGACAGAAAGAAACACCATATATTTT.

The CDR3 sequence: CASSLGFAEAFF. In DNA, the CDR3 is TGTGCCAGCAGCTTAGGTTTCGCTGAAGCTTTCTTT. The genes are TRBV7-9 and TRBJ1-1; D gene unclear. CDR1 and CDR2 (germline): SEHNR, FQNEAQ (reference sequence). V lost 1 base and J 6 bases, leaving 6 bases between the germline ends. This CDR3 region has 12 residues.

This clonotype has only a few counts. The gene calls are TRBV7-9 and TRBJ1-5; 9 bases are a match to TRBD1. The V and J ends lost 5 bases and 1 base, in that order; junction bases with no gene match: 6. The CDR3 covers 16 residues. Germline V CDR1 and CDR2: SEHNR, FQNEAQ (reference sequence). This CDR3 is CASSVVGQGSNQPQHF. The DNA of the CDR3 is TGTGCCAGCAGCGTGGTTGGACAGGGGAGCAATCAGCCCCAGCATTTT.

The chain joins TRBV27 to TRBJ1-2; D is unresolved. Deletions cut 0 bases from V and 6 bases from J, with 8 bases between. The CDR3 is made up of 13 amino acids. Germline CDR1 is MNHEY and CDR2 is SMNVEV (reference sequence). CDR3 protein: CASSLSPADGYTF. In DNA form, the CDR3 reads TGTGCCAGCAGTTTATCGCCGGCCGATGGCTACACCTTC.

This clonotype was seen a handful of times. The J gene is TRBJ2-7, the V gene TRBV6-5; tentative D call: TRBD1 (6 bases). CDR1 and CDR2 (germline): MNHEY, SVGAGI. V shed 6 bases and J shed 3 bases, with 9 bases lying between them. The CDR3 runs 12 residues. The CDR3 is CASRGQSYEQYF. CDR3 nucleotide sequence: TGTGCCAGCAGAGGACAGAGCTACGAGCAGTACTTC.

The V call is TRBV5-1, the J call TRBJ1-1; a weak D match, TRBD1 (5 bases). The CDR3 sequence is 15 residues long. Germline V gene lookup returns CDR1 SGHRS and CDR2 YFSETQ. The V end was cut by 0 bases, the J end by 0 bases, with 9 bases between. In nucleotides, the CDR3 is TGCGCCAGCAGCTTGGGTGAGGGGATGAACACTGAAGCTTTCTTT. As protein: CASSLGEGMNTEAFF.

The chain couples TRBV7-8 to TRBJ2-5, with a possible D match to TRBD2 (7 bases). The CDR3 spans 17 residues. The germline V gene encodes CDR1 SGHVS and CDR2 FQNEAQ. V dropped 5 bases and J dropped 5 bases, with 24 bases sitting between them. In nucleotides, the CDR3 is TGTGCCAGCAGCCGCCCTCTAGTGGGGGGGCTTCGGGAGACCCAGTACTTC. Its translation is CASSRPLVGGLRETQYF.

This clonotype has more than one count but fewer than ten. The chain's CDR3 is CASSTRGLRGNTIYF. CDR3 in DNA: TGTGCCAGCAGCACCAGGGGGCTAAGAGGAAACACCATATATTTT. This chain connects TRBV27 to TRBJ1-3; 8 bases line up with TRBD1. V was pared by 6 bases and J by 4 bases, with 8 bases of the junction left unmatched. Germline CDR1 is MNHEY and CDR2 is SMNVEV (reference sequence). This CDR3 is built from 15 residues.

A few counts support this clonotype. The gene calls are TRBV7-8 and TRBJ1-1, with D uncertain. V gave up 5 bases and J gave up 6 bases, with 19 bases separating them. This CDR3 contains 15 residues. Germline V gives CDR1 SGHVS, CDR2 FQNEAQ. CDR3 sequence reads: CASSPPRTGSAEAFF. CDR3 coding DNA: TGTGCCAGCAGCCCCCCCAGGACGGGGTCGGCTGAAGCTTTCTTT.

CDR3 loop: CASSSGGADAFQPQHF. Written as DNA, the CDR3 is TGTGCCAGCAGCTCGGGCGGCGCCGATGCATTTCAGCCCCAGCATTTT. The rearrangement links TRBV7-4 to TRBJ1-5; D ambiguous. This CDR3 contains 16 residues. Germline V CDR1 and CDR2: SGHVT, SQSDAQ. V lost 4 bases and J lost 6, with 19 bases in between.

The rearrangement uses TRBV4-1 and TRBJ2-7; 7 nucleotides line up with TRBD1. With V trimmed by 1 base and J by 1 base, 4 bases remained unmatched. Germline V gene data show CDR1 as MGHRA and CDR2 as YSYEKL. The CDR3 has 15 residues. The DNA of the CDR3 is TGCGCCAGCAGCCAAGTAAGGGACAGTTCCTACGAGCAGTACTTC. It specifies CASSQVRDSSYEQYF.

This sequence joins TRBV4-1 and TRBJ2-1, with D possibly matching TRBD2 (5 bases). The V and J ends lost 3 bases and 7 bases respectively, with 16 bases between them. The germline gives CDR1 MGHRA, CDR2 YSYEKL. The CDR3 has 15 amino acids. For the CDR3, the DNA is TGCGCCAGCAGCCAGGCGGGTCCCTCCCCGAATGAGCAGTTCTTC. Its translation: CASSQAGPSPNEQFF.

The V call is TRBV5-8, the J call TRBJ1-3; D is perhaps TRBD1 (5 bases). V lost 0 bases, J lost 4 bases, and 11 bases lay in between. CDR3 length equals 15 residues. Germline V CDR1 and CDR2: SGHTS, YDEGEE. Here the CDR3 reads CASSLAGETGNTIYF. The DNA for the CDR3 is TGTGCCAGCAGCTTGGCGGGGGAAACCGGAAACACCATATATTTT.

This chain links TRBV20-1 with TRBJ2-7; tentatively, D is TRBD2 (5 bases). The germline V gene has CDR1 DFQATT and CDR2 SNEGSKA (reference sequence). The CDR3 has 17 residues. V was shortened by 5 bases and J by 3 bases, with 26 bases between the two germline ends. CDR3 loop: CSAVGLLDGESIYEQYF. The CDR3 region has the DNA TGCAGTGCTGTCGGCCTGTTGGACGGGGAATCAATCTACGAGCAGTACTTC.

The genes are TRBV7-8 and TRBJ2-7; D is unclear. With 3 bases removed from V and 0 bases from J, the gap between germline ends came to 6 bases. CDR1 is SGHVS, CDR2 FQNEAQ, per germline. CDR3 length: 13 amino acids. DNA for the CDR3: TGTGCCAGCAGCTTCTCCGTCTCCTACGAGCAGTACTTC. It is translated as CASSFSVSYEQYF.

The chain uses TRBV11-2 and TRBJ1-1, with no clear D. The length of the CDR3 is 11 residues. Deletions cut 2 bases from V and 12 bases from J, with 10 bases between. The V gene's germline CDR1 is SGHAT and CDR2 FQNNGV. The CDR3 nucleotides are TGTGCCAGCAGCTTAATACTATCGACTTTCTTT. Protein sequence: CASSLILSTFF.